The 29 T cell receptor beta chains below were found in one sample sequenced in a study of blood T cell repertoires in COVID-19. Assay used: immunoSEQ multiplex PCR; TCRdb lists only in-frame clones, some missing. This table has 240,000 or so clones, 75% to 90% appearing once. What was sequenced was PBMCs or T cells enriched from blood (not recorded which). The receptors derive from a man aged 35 to 55 who had recovered from COVID-19.

The CDR3 DNA is TGTGCCAGCAGCGCCCCCGGGCAGGGGATGAAGGGGTCACCCCTCCACTTT. Amino acid sequence: CASSAPGQGMKGSPLHF. The chain links TRBV9 to TRBJ1-6; perhaps TRBD1 as D (6 bases). V was cut by 3 bases and J by 10 bases, with 23 bases left in between. CDR3 length: 17 amino acids. Germline loops: CDR1 SGDLS, CDR2 YYNGEE.

V is TRBV18 and J is TRBJ2-5; D possibly corresponds to TRBD1 (6 bases). Germline assignment: CDR1 KGHSH and CDR2 LQKENI. V lost 1 base to trimming and J lost 1 base, with 13 bases between them. The CDR3 is 16 residues long. The CDR3 region has the DNA TGTGCCAGCTCACCACTGGGACAAACATCCCAAGAGACCCAGTACTTC. Translating it yields CASSPLGQTSQETQYF.

The chain couples TRBV6-2 or TRBV6-3 to TRBJ2-3; TRBD1 aligns across 12 bases. The CDR3 totals 14 residues. Germline CDR1 is MNHEY and CDR2 is SVGEGT. Trimming at V came to 5 bases and at J to 4 bases, leaving 1 base not matched to a gene. The CDR3 loop reads CASSGDRGPDTQYF. The CDR3 DNA follows: TGTGCCAGCAGTGGGGACAGGGGGCCAGATACGCAGTATTTT.

The chain joins TRBV12-5 to TRBJ2-1; D is ambiguous. Germline V lookup: CDR1 LGHNT, CDR2 FRNRAP. V was cut by 3 bases and J by 8 bases, with 17 bases left in between. The CDR3 totals 15 residues. The CDR3 protein is CASGLPPPSIDEQFF. The CDR3 DNA follows: TGTGCTAGTGGTTTACCCCCACCCAGTATCGATGAGCAGTTCTTC.

This clone was counted between two and nine times. The chain links TRBV4-1 to TRBJ2-2; 15 bases are shared with TRBD2. Germline assignment: CDR1 MGHRA and CDR2 YSYEKL. J was trimmed by 3 bases and V by 4 bases; bases with no gene match: 12. CDR3 length: 20 residues. This chain's CDR3 is CASSRLNGLAGGRDTGELFF. The DNA of the CDR3 is TGCGCCAGCAGCCGCTTAAATGGACTAGCGGGAGGGCGGGACACCGGGGAGCTGTTTTTT.

The CDR3 protein is CASSDPRAKSTDTQYF. The DNA for the CDR3 is TGTGCCAGCAGCGACCCTAGAGCGAAAAGCACAGATACGCAGTATTTT. This chain links TRBV7-2 with TRBJ2-3, with D uncertain. Per germline, CDR1 SGHTA and CDR2 FQGNSA. V lost 5 bases, J lost 0 bases, and 15 bases lay in between. This CDR3 region has 16 residues. Based on the CDR3 plus reference TRBV7-2 and TRBJ2-3, the full variable domain is GAGVSQSPSNKVTEKGKDVELRCDPISGHTALYWYRQSLGQGLEFLIYFQGNSAPDKSGLPSDRFSAERTGGSVSTLTIQRTQQEDSAVYLCASSDPRAKSTDTQYFGPGTRLTVL.

The chain carries TRBV28 and TRBJ1-4; no clear D gene. V dropped 2 bases and J dropped 0 bases, with 10 bases sitting between them. CDR1 and CDR2 from the germline V gene are MDHEN and SYDVKM. CDR3 length: 16 residues. In DNA, the CDR3 is TGTGCCAGCAGTTTAATGGGCGTAGCAACTAATGAAAAACTGTTTTTT. It translates to CASSLMGVATNEKLFF.

The J gene is TRBJ1-5, the V gene TRBV9; possibly TRBD1 for D (5 bases). Trimming removed 3 bases from V and 0 bases from J, with 7 bases in between. The germline V gene encodes CDR1 SGDLS and CDR2 YYNGEE. The CDR3 length is 14 residues. CDR3 in amino acids: CASSADSSNQPQHF. The CDR3 bases are TGTGCCAGCAGCGCCGACAGTAGCAATCAGCCCCAGCATTTT.

The chain is built from TRBV9 and TRBJ2-3; D is unresolved. V lost 4 bases and J 0 bases, leaving 9 bases between the germline ends. Germline values: CDR1 SGDLS, CDR2 YYNGEE. The CDR3 has 14 amino acids. CDR3 coding DNA: TGTGCCAGCAGCACCCGACTGAGCACAGATACGCAGTATTTT. Encoded protein: CASSTRLSTDTQYF.

The rearrangement uses TRBV7-9 and TRBJ2-7; D is possibly TRBD2 (5 bases). The V gene lost 5 bases and the J gene lost 3 bases, with 11 bases spanning the gap. Germline V gene sequence: CDR1 SEHNR, CDR2 FQNEAQ (reference sequence). The CDR3 runs to 13 residues. The CDR3 nucleotides are TGTGCCAGCAGCGGAGGACTGCACTACGAGCAGTACTTC. Its translation: CASSGGLHYEQYF.

The rearrangement uses TRBV7-9 and TRBJ1-1; D is uncertain. V dropped 3 bases and J dropped 0 bases, with 2 bases sitting between them. Germline V gene data show CDR1 as SEHNR and CDR2 as FQNEAQ (reference sequence). The CDR3 consists of 12 residues. The DNA of the CDR3 is TGTGCCAGCAGCTTCATGAACACTGAAGCTTTCTTT. It specifies CASSFMNTEAFF.

The chain combines TRBV19 with TRBJ2-7; 9 bases align to TRBD1. The CDR3 covers 15 residues. Looked up from germline, CDR1 is LNHDA and CDR2 is SQIVND (reference sequence). With V trimmed by 4 bases and J by 7 bases, 11 bases remained unmatched. CDR3 sequence reads: CASSSAGQGSREQYF. The CDR3 DNA reads as TGTGCCAGTAGTAGCGCCGGACAGGGGTCTAGGGAGCAGTACTTC.

The DNA of the CDR3 is TGTGCCACGGGGGGATATCTACTCATGAACACTGAAGCTTTCTTT. It codes for CATGGYLLMNTEAFF. This chain uses TRBV6-5 with TRBJ1-1; possibly TRBD1 for D (5 bases). Germline V lookup: CDR1 MNHEY, CDR2 SVGAGI. CDR3 size: 15 residues. The V end was cut by 10 bases, the J end by 0 bases, with 18 bases between.

This clone was found once. V gene TRBV11-2 combines with J gene TRBJ2-3, with 8 bases identical to TRBD2. Looked up from germline, CDR1 is SGHAT and CDR2 is FQNNGV. The CDR3 spans 17 residues. J was trimmed by 0 bases and V by 6 bases; bases with no gene match: 11. The CDR3 loop reads CASRHRLAGISTDTQYF. The CDR3 nucleotides read TGTGCCAGCAGACACCGGCTAGCGGGCATTAGCACAGATACGCAGTATTTT.

The chain joins TRBV19 to TRBJ1-2; no reliable D call. In germline, CDR1 is LNHDA, CDR2 SQIVND (reference sequence). The CDR3 contains 15 residues. Trimming took 7 bases from V and 1 from J, leaving 16 bases between them. CDR3 DNA: TGTGCCAGTACCCCCCGGAGCACCGGTAACTATGGCTACACCTTC. Translation: CASTPRSTGNYGYTF.

The chain carries TRBV6-5 and TRBJ1-5; TRBD1 is a possible D gene (5 bases). V lost 5 bases to trimming and J lost 6 bases, with 14 bases between them. Germline V lookup: CDR1 MNHEY, CDR2 SVGAGI. CDR3 length: 14 residues. CDR3 DNA: TGTGCCAGCAGTCGCAGGGAATCGGGTCAGCCCCAGCATTTT. Translation: CASSRRESGQPQHF.

The chain has TRBV6-4 and TRBJ1-2; 7 nucleotides line up with TRBD1. The germline V gene encodes CDR1 MRHNA and CDR2 SNTAGT. The junction had 11 bases not matched to a gene; V was cut back by 6 bases and J by 4 bases. This CDR3 spans 15 amino acids. CDR3: CASRTTGARGYGYTF. The DNA for the CDR3 is TGTGCCAGCAGAACTACAGGGGCGCGGGGCTATGGCTACACCTTC.

CDR3 in amino acids: CASSYQTGANTGELFF. In DNA, the CDR3 is TGTGCCAGCAGTTATCAGACAGGAGCGAACACCGGGGAGCTGTTTTTT. This chain connects TRBV11-2 to TRBJ2-2; D might be TRBD1 (6 bases). V shed 6 bases and J shed 0 bases, with 14 bases lying between them. From germline, CDR1 is SGHAT and CDR2 FQNNGV. This CDR3 spans 16 amino acids. The entire variable domain, with the rest obtained from reference TRBV11-2 and TRBJ2-2, is as follows: EAGVAQSPRYKIIEKRQSVAFWCNPISGHATLYWYQQILGQGPKLLIQFQNNGVVDDSQLPKDRFSAERLKGVDSTLKIQPAKLEDSAVYLCASSYQTGANTGELFFGEGSRLTVL.

This chain uses TRBV12-3 or TRBV12-4 with TRBJ2-7; no clear D gene. The CDR3 extends over 13 amino acids. V was cut by 6 bases and J by 0 bases, with 9 bases left in between. DNA of the CDR3: TGTGCCAGCAGGACATCCGGCTCCTACGAGCAGTACTTC. Its protein is CASRTSGSYEQYF.

V and J are TRBV7-2 and TRBJ2-5; possible D gene TRBD1, 6 bases. V was cut by 2 bases and J by 4 bases, with 8 bases left in between. In germline, CDR1 is SGHTA, CDR2 FQGNSA. CDR3 length: 13 amino acids. The chain's CDR3 is CASSLRRGETQYF. In nucleotides, the CDR3 is TGTGCCAGCAGCTTACGCAGGGGAGAGACCCAGTACTTC.

The chain uses TRBV6-2 or TRBV6-3 and TRBJ1-1; D perhaps matches TRBD1 (6 bases). In germline, CDR1 is MNHEY, CDR2 SVGEGT. This CDR3 region has 14 residues. V was clipped by 5 bases and J by 8 bases, with 18 bases between them. CDR3 bases: TGTGCCAGCAGTCCCTGGGGGGGGCCCACCGAAGCTTTCTTT. This translates into CASSPWGGPTEAFF.

V usage is TRBV5-6 and J usage is TRBJ1-5; D perhaps matches TRBD1 (5 bases). The V gene lost 4 bases and the J gene lost 0 bases, with 11 bases spanning the gap. Germline CDR1 is SGHDT and CDR2 is YYEEEE. CDR3 length equals 15 residues. CDR3 DNA: TGTGCCAGCAGCGCGGGGCGGTATAGCAATCAGCCCCAGCATTTT. Translated: CASSAGRYSNQPQHF.

The V call is TRBV7-8, the J call TRBJ1-1; TRBD1 matches 8 bases. CDR1 is SGHVS, CDR2 FQNEAQ, per germline. The ends lost 1 base at V and 5 bases at J; junction bases unmatched: 15. This CDR3 is built from 18 residues. As DNA, the CDR3 is TGTGCCAGCAGCTTAGATCCAGGGGGCGAGTTTGTAGGTACTGAAGCTTTCTTT. This gives the protein CASSLDPGGEFVGTEAFF.

The rearrangement uses TRBV6-2 or TRBV6-3 and TRBJ1-5, with 9 bases that match TRBD1. CDR3 length: 16 residues. Germline V gene sequence: CDR1 MNHEY, CDR2 SVGEGT. J gave up 6 bases and V 3 bases, and 9 bases lay outside the gene matches. CDR3 coding DNA: TGTGCCAGCAGTTATACGGCCGGGACAGGGATTCAGCCCCAGCATTTT. This encodes CASSYTAGTGIQPQHF.

The chain has TRBV24-1 and TRBJ1-6; TRBD1 agrees at 7 bases. Unmatched junction bases numbered 13, after V lost 4 bases and J lost 5 bases. CDR3 length: 18 residues. CDR1 is KGHDR, CDR2 SFDVKD, per germline. CDR3 residues: CATSDQRQGEDDNSPLHF. DNA for the CDR3: TGTGCCACCAGTGACCAACGACAGGGAGAAGACGATAATTCACCCCTCCACTTT.

The CDR3: CASSAGTGGSETQYF. The CDR3 coding sequence is TGTGCCAGCAGCGCCGGGACAGGGGGCTCAGAGACCCAGTACTTC. J is TRBJ2-5 and V is TRBV5-8; 12 bases align to TRBD1. The CDR3 has 15 amino acids. Looked up from germline, CDR1 is SGHTS and CDR2 is YDEGEE. V was pared by 4 bases and J by 4 bases, with 5 bases of the junction left unmatched. Combining the CDR3 with reference TRBV5-8 and TRBJ2-5 gives the whole variable domain EAGVTQSPTHLIKTRGQQATLRCSPISGHTSVYWYQQALGLGLQFLLWYDEGEERNRGNFPPRFSGRQFPNYSSELNVNALELEDSALYLCASSAGTGGSETQYFGPGTRLLVL.

The V and J genes are TRBV5-1 and TRBJ2-1; 9 bases are shared with TRBD2. V gave up 0 bases and J gave up 9 bases; unmatched junction bases: 7. CDR1 SGHRS and CDR2 YFSETQ come from the germline V gene. CDR3 length equals 15 residues. The CDR3 is CASSLAGGRAGEQFF. CDR3 DNA sequence: TGCGCCAGCAGCTTGGCTGGCGGGAGGGCAGGTGAGCAGTTCTTC.

This CDR3 is CASRTGGTDTQYF. CDR3 in DNA: TGTGCCAGCAGGACGGGGGGCACAGATACGCAGTATTTT. The gene calls are TRBV27 and TRBJ2-3, with D possibly matching TRBD2 (6 bases). V was clipped by 6 bases and J by 1 base, with 8 bases between them. CDR1 is MNHEY and CDR2 is SMNVEV in the germline V gene (reference sequence). The CDR3 has 13 residues.

This chain connects TRBV5-1 to TRBJ2-5; 8 bases agree with TRBD1. This CDR3 spans 16 amino acids. V lost 1 base to trimming and J lost 1 base; unmatched junction nucleotides: 6. Germline loops: CDR1 SGHRS, CDR2 YFSETQ. CDR3 nucleotides: TGCGCCAGCAGCTTGTTGGGACAGGCCGTCCAAGAGACCCAGTACTTC. It codes for CASSLLGQAVQETQYF.